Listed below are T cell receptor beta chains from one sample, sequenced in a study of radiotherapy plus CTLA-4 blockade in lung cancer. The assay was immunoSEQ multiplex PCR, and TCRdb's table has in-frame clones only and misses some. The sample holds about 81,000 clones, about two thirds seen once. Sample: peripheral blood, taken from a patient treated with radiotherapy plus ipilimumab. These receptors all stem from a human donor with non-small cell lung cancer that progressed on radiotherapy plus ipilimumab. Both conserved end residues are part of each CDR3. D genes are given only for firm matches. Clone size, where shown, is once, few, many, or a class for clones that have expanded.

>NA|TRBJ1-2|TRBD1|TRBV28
CASTDPGQGSIGYTF
TGTGCCAGCACTGATCCGGGACAGGGATCCATTGGCTACACCTTC
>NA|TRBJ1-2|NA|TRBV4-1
CASSQAGIRDTNYGYTF
TGCGCCAGCAGCCAGGCAGGGATACGGGACACTAACTATGGCTACACCTTC
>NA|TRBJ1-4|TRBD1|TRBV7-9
CASSSTTRQGGWEKLFF
TGTGCCAGCAGCTCCACAACTCGACAGGGTGGTTGGGAAAAACTGTTTTTT
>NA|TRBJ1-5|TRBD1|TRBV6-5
CASSYDRAQPQHF
TGTGCCAGCAGTTACGACAGGGCCCAGCCCCAGCATTTT
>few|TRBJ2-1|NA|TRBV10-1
CASSVGPARSEQFF
TGCGCCAGCAGTGTGGGGCCCGCCCGGAGTGAGCAGTTCTTC
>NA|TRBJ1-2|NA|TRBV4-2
CASSPGNYYGYTF
TGTGCCAGCAGCCCCGGGAACTACTATGGCTACACCTTC
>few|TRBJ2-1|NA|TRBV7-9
CASSAGGWDEQFF
TGTGCCAGCAGCGCGGGCGGGTGGGATGAGCAGTTCTTC
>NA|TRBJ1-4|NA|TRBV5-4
CASSLFRQGGEKLFF
TGTGCCAGCAGCTTGTTCCGGCAGGGTGGTGAAAAACTGTTTTTT
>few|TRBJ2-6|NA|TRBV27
CACGQGANVLTF
TGTGCCTGCGGTCAGGGGGCCAACGTCCTGACTTTC
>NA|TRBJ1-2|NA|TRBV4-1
CASSQRSGYDGYTF
TGCGCCAGCAGCCAAAGATCTGGATACGATGGCTACACCTTC
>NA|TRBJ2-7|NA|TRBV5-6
CASSLDRPYEQYF
TGTGCCAGCAGCTTGGACAGGCCCTACGAGCAGTACTTC
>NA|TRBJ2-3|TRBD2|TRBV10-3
CAISPGPAGETDTQYF
TGTGCCATCAGTCCAGGGCCAGCGGGAGAGACAGATACGCAGTATTTT
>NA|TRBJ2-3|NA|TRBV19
CASSIAGVGTDTQYF
TGTGCCAGTAGTATCGCCGGGGTCGGCACAGATACGCAGTATTTT
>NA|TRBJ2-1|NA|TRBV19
CASSISRRYNEQFF
TGTGCCAGTAGTATATCAAGAAGGTACAATGAGCAGTTCTTC
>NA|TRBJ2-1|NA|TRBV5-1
CASSLGRRAHNEQFF
TGCGCCAGCAGCTTGGGTCGTAGGGCCCACAATGAGCAGTTCTTC
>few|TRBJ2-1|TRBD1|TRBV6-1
CASSGQGNEQFF
TGTGCCAGCAGTGGACAGGGTAATGAGCAGTTCTTC
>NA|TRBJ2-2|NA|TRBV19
CASSTQGTGELFF
TGTGCCAGTAGTACCCAGGGAACCGGGGAGCTGTTTTTT
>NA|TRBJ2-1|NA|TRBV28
CATQAGYNEQFF
TGTGCCACCCAGGCTGGCTACAATGAGCAGTTCTTC
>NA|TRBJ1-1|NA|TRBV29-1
CSVILRNTEAFF
TGCAGCGTGATCCTCCGGAACACTGAAGCTTTCTTT
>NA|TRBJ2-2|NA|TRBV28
CASSLSRAGELFF
TGTGCCAGCAGTTTAAGCAGGGCCGGGGAGCTGTTTTTT
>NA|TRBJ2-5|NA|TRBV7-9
CASSLSWEDQDF
TGTGCCAGCAGCTTAAGCTGGGAGGACCAAGACTTC
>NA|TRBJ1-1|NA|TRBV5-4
CASRIRTDAGGAFF
TGTGCCAGCCGAATTCGGACGGATGCGGGGGGAGCTTTCTTT
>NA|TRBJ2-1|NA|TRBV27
CASSLYSGAGSNEQFF
TGTGCCAGCAGTTTATATTCAGGGGCAGGTTCCAATGAGCAGTTCTTC
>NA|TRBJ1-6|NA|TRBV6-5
CASSYPDRNSPLHF
TGTGCCAGCAGTTACCCCGATCGTAATTCACCCCTCCACTTT
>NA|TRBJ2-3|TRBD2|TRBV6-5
CASSLTSGRSDTQYF
TGTGCCAGCAGCCTGACTAGCGGGAGATCAGATACGCAGTATTTT
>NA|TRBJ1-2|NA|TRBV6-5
CASSYSGLRYGYTF
TGTGCCAGCAGTTACTCGGGACTGCGTTATGGCTACACCTTC
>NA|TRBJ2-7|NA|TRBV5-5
CASSQGVGSGYEQYF
TGTGCCAGCAGCCAGGGTGTGGGTTCCGGCTACGAGCAGTACTTC
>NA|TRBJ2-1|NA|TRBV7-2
CASSLGGEQFF
TGTGCCAGCAGCTTAGGCGGTGAGCAGTTCTTC